This TCR beta chain was sequenced during a study of T cell repertoires in cytomegalovirus infection. Study conclusions and caveats: HLA-C-restricted CMV clonotypes gave the most frequent clonotype in two of eight donors.

Using its own MiXCR run on the reads, TCRdb lists one record per CDR3 protein. The data show about 250,000 distinct CDR3 sequences, approximately 15% seen once. This clonotype has a handful of counts. Its antigen is unknown. Looked up from germline, CDR1 is ENHRY and CDR2 is SYGVKD. Trimming stripped 7 bases from V and 3 bases from J, with 15 bases between. The CDR3 consists of 14 residues. The source of this sequence is a human donor in good health (CMV status not recorded). Some clones in this sample may be carry-over from other donors' samples. The sequencing sample was made of CD8+ T cells from PBMCs. The genes are TRBV10-3 and TRBJ1-1; D is ambiguous. CDR3 region: CAITETAADTEAFF. DNA for the CDR3: TGTGCCATCACCGAAACGGCGGCGGACACTGAAGCTTTCTTT.